This T cell receptor beta chain was profiled in a study of T cell responses to AZD1222 COVID-19 vaccine. Sequencing used immunoSEQ multiplex PCR; TCRdb keeps in-frame clones, though not all of them. The sample contains nearly 110,000 clones, about nine tenths of which appear only once. In its sample, this clone was seen once. The source of this sequence is an adult in good health. Sequencing used peripheral blood, obtained on day 0 of AZD1222 vaccination.

CDR3 nucleotide sequence: TGTGCCAGCCGACTAGGGGGGGAGCAGTACTTC. Translating gives CASRLGGEQYF. The V call is TRBV27, the J call TRBJ2-7; D assignment may be TRBD1 or TRBD2 (6 bases each). The CDR3 is made up of 11 amino acids. Trimming left V 8 bases short and J 7 bases short, with 12 bases between. CDR1 MNHEY and CDR2 SMNVEV come from the germline V gene (reference sequence).